This T cell receptor (beta chain) stems from a study of shared clonotypes between healthy human individuals. Study conclusions and caveats: Among the subsets, naive ones generally showed larger estimated richness than memory ones. It was the non-shared clonotypes that had lower generation probabilities than clonotypes shared by all four donors.

As to this clone: Its antigen is still unknown.

Germline V gene data show CDR1 as SEHNR and CDR2 as FQNEAQ (reference sequence). V lost 1 base, J lost 4 bases, and 10 bases lay in between. The CDR3 totals 14 residues. Some 30,000 T cell genomes, or around 0.2 ug DNA, went into the sorted-subset replicate PCRs. TCRdb keeps only in-frame clones here, not all; method: immunoSEQ multiplex PCR. In the table there are about 2.1 million clones, 90% to 95% of which are singletons. The naive CD8 subset, CD45RO-negative cells positively selected for CCR7, excluded terminally differentiated effector memory CD45RA+ cells. This receptor was obtained from a man between 18 and 35 years old in good health. Some clones in this sample may be carry-over from other donors' samples. Sequencing was carried out using naive CD8+ T cells from PBMCs. The gene calls are TRBV7-9 and TRBJ1-1, with D unresolved. The CDR3 nucleotides are TGTGCCAGCAGCTTAGTTAGGCGGGGCACTGAAGCTTTCTTT. Its translation: CASSLVRRGTEAFF.